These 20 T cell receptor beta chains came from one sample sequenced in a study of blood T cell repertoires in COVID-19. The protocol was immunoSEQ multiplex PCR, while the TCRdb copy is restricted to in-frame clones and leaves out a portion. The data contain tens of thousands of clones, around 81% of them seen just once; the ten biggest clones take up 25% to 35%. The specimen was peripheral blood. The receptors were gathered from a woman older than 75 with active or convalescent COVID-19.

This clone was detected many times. The CDR3 loop reads CASSQDHRGNYEQYF. The CDR3 DNA reads as TGCGCCAGCAGCCAGGACCACCGGGGGAACTACGAGCAGTACTTC. The chain joins TRBV4-1 to TRBJ2-7; D may be TRBD2 (6 bases). This CDR3 is 15 amino acids long. V lost 3 bases and J 3 bases, leaving 15 bases between the germline ends. In germline, CDR1 is MGHRA, CDR2 YSYEKL.

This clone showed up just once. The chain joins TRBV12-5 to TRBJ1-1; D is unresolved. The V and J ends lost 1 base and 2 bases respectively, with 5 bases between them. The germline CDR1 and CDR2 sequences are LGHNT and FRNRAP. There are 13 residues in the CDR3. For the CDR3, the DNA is TGTGCTAGTGGTTTGGAGAGTAACACTGAAGCTTTCTTT. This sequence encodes CASGLESNTEAFF.

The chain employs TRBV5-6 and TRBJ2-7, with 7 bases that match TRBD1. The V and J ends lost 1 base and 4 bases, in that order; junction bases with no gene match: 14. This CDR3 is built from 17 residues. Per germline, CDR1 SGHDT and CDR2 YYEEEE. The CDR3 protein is CASSLLGKGAGMYEQYF. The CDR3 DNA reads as TGTGCCAGCAGCTTGTTGGGCAAGGGGGCAGGTATGTACGAGCAGTACTTC.

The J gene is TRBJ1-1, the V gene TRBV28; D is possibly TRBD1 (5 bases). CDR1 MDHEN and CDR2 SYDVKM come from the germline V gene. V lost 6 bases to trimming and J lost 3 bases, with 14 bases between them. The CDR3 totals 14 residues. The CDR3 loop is CASRTTGGDTEAFF. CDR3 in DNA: TGTGCCAGCAGAACCACTGGGGGGGACACTGAAGCTTTCTTT.

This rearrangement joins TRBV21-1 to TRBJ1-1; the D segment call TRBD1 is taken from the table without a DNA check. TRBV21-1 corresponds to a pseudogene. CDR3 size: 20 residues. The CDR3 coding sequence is TGTGCCAGCAGCAAACCGCCCAACCGGGACAGGGGGCTCCGCGACACTGAAGCTTTCTTT. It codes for CASSKPPNRDRGLRDTEAFF.

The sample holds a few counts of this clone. CDR3 bases: TGCGCCAGCAGCTTGGTAGGGAGTGGCTACGAGCAGTACTTC. Protein: CASSLVGSGYEQYF. This chain uses TRBV5-1 with TRBJ2-7; possibly TRBD2 for D (5 bases). Germline V gene lookup returns CDR1 SGHRS and CDR2 YFSETQ. The CDR3 is made up of 14 amino acids. Trimming left V 0 bases short and J 3 bases short, with 10 bases between.

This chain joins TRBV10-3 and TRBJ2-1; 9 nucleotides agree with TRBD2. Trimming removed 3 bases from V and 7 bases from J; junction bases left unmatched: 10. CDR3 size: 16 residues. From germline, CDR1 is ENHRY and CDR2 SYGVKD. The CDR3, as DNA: TGTGCCATCAGTGATGGCGGGGGGGGCATTTGGAATGAGCAGTTCTTC. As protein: CAISDGGGGIWNEQFF.

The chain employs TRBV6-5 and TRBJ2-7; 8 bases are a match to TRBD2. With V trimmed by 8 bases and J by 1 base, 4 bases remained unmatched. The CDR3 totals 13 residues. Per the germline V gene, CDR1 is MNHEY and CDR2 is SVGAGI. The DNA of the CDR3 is TGTGCCAGCCCCGGGGGGGGATCCTACGAGCAGTACTTC. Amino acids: CASPGGGSYEQYF.

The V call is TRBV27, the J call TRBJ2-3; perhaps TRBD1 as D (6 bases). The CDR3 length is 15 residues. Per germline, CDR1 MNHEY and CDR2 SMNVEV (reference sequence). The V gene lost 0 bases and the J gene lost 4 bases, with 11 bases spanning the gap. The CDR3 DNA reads TGTGCCAGCAGTTTATCGTGGCAGGGGTCAGATACGCAGTATTTT. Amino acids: CASSLSWQGSDTQYF.

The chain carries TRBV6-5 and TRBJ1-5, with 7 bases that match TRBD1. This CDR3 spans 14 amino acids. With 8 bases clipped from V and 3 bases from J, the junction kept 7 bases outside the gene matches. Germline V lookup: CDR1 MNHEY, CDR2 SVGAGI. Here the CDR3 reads CASLRDSPNQPQHF. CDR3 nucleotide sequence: TGTGCCAGCCTTAGGGACAGCCCCAATCAGCCCCAGCATTTT.

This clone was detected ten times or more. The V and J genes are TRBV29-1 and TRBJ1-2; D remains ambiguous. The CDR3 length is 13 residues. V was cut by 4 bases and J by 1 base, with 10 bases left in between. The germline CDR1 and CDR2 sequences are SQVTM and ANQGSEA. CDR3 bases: TGCAGCGTTGTCCAGGAAATTAACTATGGCTACACCTTC. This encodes CSVVQEINYGYTF. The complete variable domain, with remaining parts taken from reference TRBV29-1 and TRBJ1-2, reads SAVISQKPSRDICQRGTSLTIQCQVDSQVTMMFWYRQQPGQSLTLIATANQGSEATYESGFVIDKFPISRPNLTFSTLTVSNMSPEDSSIYLCSVVQEINYGYTFGSGTRLTVV.

CDR3: CASSFSGTALPQSYGYTF. CDR3 coding DNA: TGTGCCAGCAGCTTCTCCGGGACAGCGCTTCCCCAAAGCTATGGCTACACCTTC. The rearrangement joins TRBV7-2 to TRBJ1-2; TRBD1 aligns across 7 bases. Per germline, CDR1 SGHTA and CDR2 FQGNSA. The CDR3 consists of 18 residues. Germline trimming cut 3 bases from V and 4 bases from J; bases unmatched to any gene: 17.

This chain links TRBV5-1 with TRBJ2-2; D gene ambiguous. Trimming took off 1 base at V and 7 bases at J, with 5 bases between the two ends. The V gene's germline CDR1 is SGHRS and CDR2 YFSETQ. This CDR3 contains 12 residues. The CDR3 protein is CASSLQDGELFF. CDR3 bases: TGCGCCAGCAGCTTGCAGGACGGGGAGCTGTTTTTT.

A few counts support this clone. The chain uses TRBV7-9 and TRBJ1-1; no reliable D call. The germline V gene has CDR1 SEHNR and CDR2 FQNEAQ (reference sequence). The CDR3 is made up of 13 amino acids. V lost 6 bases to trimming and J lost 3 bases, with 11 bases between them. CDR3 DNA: TGTGCCAGCAGGAACTCAGGCTACACTGAAGCTTTCTTT. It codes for CASRNSGYTEAFF.

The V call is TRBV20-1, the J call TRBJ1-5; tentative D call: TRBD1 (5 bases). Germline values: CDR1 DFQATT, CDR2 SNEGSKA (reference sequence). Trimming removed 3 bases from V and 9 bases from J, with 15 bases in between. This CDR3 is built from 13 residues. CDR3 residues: CSASPTGERPQHF. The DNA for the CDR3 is TGCAGTGCTAGTCCCACGGGGGAACGGCCCCAGCATTTT.

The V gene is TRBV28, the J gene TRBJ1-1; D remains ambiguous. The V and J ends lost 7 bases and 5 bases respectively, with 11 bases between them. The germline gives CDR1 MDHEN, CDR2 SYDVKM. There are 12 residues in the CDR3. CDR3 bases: TGTGCCAGCACCCGGGCGGGAACTGAAGCTTTCTTT. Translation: CASTRAGTEAFF.

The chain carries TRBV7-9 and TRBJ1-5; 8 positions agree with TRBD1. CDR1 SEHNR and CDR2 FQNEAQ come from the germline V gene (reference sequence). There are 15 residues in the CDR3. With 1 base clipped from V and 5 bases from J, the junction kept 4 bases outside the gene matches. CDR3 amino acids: CASSLGQGRDQPQHF. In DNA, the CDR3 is TGTGCCAGCAGCTTAGGACAGGGGAGAGATCAGCCCCAGCATTTT.

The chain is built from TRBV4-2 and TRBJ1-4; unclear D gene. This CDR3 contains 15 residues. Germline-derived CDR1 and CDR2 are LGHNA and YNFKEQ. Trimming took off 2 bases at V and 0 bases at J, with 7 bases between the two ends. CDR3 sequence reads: CASSQIGATNEKLFF. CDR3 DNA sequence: TGTGCCAGCAGCCAAATCGGAGCAACTAATGAAAAACTGTTTTTT.

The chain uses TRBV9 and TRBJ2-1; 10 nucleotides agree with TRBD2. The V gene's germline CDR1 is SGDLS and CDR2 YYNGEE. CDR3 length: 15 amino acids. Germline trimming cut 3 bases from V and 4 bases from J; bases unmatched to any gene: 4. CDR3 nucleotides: TGTGCCAGCAGCGAGCGGACTAGCGGTTACAATGAGCAGTTCTTC. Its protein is CASSERTSGYNEQFF.

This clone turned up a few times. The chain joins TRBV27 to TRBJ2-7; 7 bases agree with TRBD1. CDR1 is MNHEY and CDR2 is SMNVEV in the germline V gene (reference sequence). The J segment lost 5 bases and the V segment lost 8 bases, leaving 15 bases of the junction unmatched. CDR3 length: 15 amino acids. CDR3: CASGSSPRTGNEQYF. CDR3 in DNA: TGTGCCAGCGGTTCGTCCCCAAGGACAGGCAACGAGCAGTACTTC.